These 17 T cell receptor beta chains share one sample of origin, sequenced in a study of T cells in Graves' hyperthyroidism and ophthalmopathy. Template material for amplifying TCR beta CDR3 regions consisted of RNA transcripts. First-round RT-PCR with HTBI primers amplified the TCR CDR3 region. From the multiplex PCR reads, TCRdb called clonotypes with MiXCR, one entry per CDR3 protein. Among about 600,000 distinct CDR3 sequences listed, about 14% were seen once. Material for sequencing was blood. The receptors were gathered from a woman between 18 and 29 years old with Graves' ophthalmopathy.

CDR3 sequence: CASSRGLGNTGELFF. For the CDR3, the DNA is TGTGCCAGTTCTAGGGGACTAGGGAACACCGGGGAGCTGTTTTTT. This rearrangement joins TRBV6-1 to TRBJ2-2; 8 bases map to TRBD2. Germline values: CDR1 MNHNS, CDR2 SASEGT. J lost 1 base, V lost 9 bases, and 7 bases had no gene match. The CDR3 totals 15 residues.

The gene calls are TRBV5-4 and TRBJ2-7; 11 bases are shared with TRBD1. CDR1 and CDR2 (germline): SGHNT, YYREEE (reference sequence). This CDR3 is 15 amino acids long. The junction had 6 bases not matched to a gene; V was cut back by 3 bases and J by 4 bases. The CDR3 bases are TGTGCCAGCAGCTCCGGGACAGGGGGATTATACGAGCAGTACTTC. Translation: CASSSGTGGLYEQYF.

This clonotype was detected many times. This chain links TRBV19 with TRBJ2-3; the D is unclear. Germline CDR1 reads LNHDA; CDR2 reads SQIVND (reference sequence). Deletions cut 7 bases from V and 3 bases from J, with 17 bases between. The CDR3 contains 15 residues. The CDR3 region has the DNA TGTGCCAGTACCCGGACGGGCTTTCTGACAGATACGCAGTATTTT. Amino acids: CASTRTGFLTDTQYF.

This clonotype occurred many times. The genes are TRBV5-8 and TRBJ2-2; 7 bases are a match to TRBD2. V dropped 1 base and J dropped 0; count of bases not matched to a gene: 9. Germline V gene data show CDR1 as SGHTS and CDR2 as YDEGEE. CDR3 length equals 18 residues. CDR3 protein: CASSLRGGRASNTGELFF. Here the CDR3 DNA reads TGTGCCAGCAGCTTGCGGGGCGGGAGAGCCTCGAACACCGGGGAGCTGTTTTTT.

In this sample, this clonotype turned up many times. V gene TRBV18 combines with J gene TRBJ2-3; weak D call: TRBD1 (5 bases). V lost 3 bases to trimming and J lost 3 bases, with 7 bases between them. The CDR3 spans 13 residues. Germline CDR1 is KGHSH and CDR2 is LQKENI. Here the CDR3 DNA reads TGTGCCAGCTCACCGCGACAGACAGATACGCAGTATTTT. Translation gives CASSPRQTDTQYF.

This chain connects TRBV10-3 to TRBJ2-7, with 13 bases lining up with TRBD2. V was pared by 4 bases and J by 8 bases, with 5 bases of the junction left unmatched. The germline V gene has CDR1 ENHRY and CDR2 SYGVKD. CDR3 length: 14 amino acids. The DNA for the CDR3 is TGTGCCATCAGTGGGGGGACTAGCGGGAAGAAGCAGTACTTC. This gives the protein CAISGGTSGKKQYF.

The sample holds many counts of this clonotype. The chain joins TRBV28 to TRBJ2-7; D is possibly TRBD2 (6 bases). The ends were cut back, 3 bases at V and 4 bases at J, with 13 bases in the middle. The CDR3 runs 14 residues. Germline CDR1 MDHEN, CDR2 SYDVKM. CDR3 nucleotide sequence: TGTGCCAGCAGTTTTCAGCGGGTCCCTTACGAGCAGTACTTC. Translating it yields CASSFQRVPYEQYF.

This clonotype was found many times. The V call is TRBV12-3 or TRBV12-4, the J call TRBJ1-6; 11 bases align to TRBD1. The CDR3 is 16 residues long. With V trimmed by 6 bases and J by 7 bases, 8 bases remained unmatched. CDR3 nucleotides: TGTGCCAGCAGCCTTAGGGGGACAGGGGGAAATTCACCCCTCCACTTT. It encodes CASSLRGTGGNSPLHF.

This clonotype was counted only a few times. The rearrangement links TRBV12-3 or TRBV12-4 to TRBJ2-5; 8 bases line up with TRBD1. The ends lost 6 bases at V and 5 bases at J; junction bases unmatched: 11. CDR3 length: 15 amino acids. In DNA form, the CDR3 reads TGTGCCAGCAGCCCCCTGACAGGGGCGGGGGAGACCCAGTACTTC. This gives the protein CASSPLTGAGETQYF.

This clonotype was counted many times. The gene calls are TRBV2 and TRBJ1-2; D is possibly TRBD1 (5 bases). Germline V gene lookup returns CDR1 SNHLY and CDR2 FYNNEI. The V end lost 6 bases, the J end lost 3 bases, and 14 bases lay between the germline ends. CDR3 length: 14 amino acids. The CDR3 here is CASRGDRLDYGYTF. CDR3 coding DNA: TGTGCCAGCAGGGGTGACAGACTGGACTATGGCTACACCTTC.

In its sample, this clonotype was seen a few times. The chain uses TRBV7-9 and TRBJ1-5; possibly TRBD1 for D (5 bases). Per the germline V gene, CDR1 is SEHNR and CDR2 is FQNEAQ (reference sequence). The V gene lost 5 bases and the J gene lost 4 bases, with 12 bases spanning the gap. This CDR3 is built from 14 residues. The CDR3 DNA reads TGTGCCAGCAGCCACTGGGACTTTAATCAGCCCCAGCATTTT. Amino acid sequence: CASSHWDFNQPQHF.

The table lists this clonotype with many counts. This chain joins TRBV3-1 and TRBJ2-3, with 9 bases identical to TRBD2. Germline V lookup: CDR1 LGHDT, CDR2 YNNKEL (reference sequence). V shed 1 base and J 4 bases; nucleotides not matched to a gene: 3. This CDR3 region has 15 residues. The CDR3 DNA is TGTGCCAGCAGCCAAGTAGCGGGAGCGGCAGATACGCAGTATTTT. Translating gives CASSQVAGAADTQYF.

This clonotype has a count of ten or more. V usage is TRBV7-9 and J usage is TRBJ2-1, with 9 bases that match TRBD1. The germline V gene has CDR1 SEHNR and CDR2 FQNEAQ (reference sequence). The CDR3 is made up of 16 amino acids. V shed 5 bases, J shed 4 bases, and the junction held 9 bases outside the gene matches. The CDR3 coding sequence is TGTGCCAGCAGCCGCCCGGGACAGGGAGAATACAATGAGCAGTTCTTC. Protein: CASSRPGQGEYNEQFF. The variable domain in full, with the rest retrieved from reference TRBV7-9 and TRBJ2-1, is DTGVSQNPRHKITKRGQNVTFRCDPISEHNRLYWYRQTLGQGPEFLTYFQNEAQLEKSRLLSDRFSAERPKGSFSTLEIQRTEQGDSAMYLCASSRPGQGEYNEQFFGPGTRLTVL.

This clonotype was picked up many times. This chain joins TRBV12-3 or TRBV12-4 and TRBJ1-6; maybe TRBD1 (6 bases). The CDR3 is 12 residues long. Trimming pared 8 bases from V and 8 bases from J, leaving 10 bases between. CDR3 sequence: CASGQRYSPLHF. CDR3 in DNA: TGTGCCAGCGGACAGCGTTATTCACCCCTCCACTTT.

This clonotype was seen at least ten times. The chain combines TRBV9 with TRBJ2-1; 9 bases line up with TRBD1. V gave up 1 base and J gave up 6 bases; unmatched junction bases: 11. This CDR3 comprises 17 residues. Germline V CDR1 and CDR2: SGDLS, YYNGEE. The CDR3 region has the DNA TGTGCCAGCAGCGTAAATTCAGGGACAGGGTCTAGCAATGAGCAGTTCTTC. Protein product: CASSVNSGTGSSNEQFF.

The V gene is TRBV12-3 or TRBV12-4, the J gene TRBJ2-1, with TRBD1 identical over 9 bases. The CDR3 is 16 amino acids. V lost 6 bases and J lost 5; bases outside the gene matches: 11. The DNA of the CDR3 is TGTGCCAGCAGCTCCGAGAACAGGGGGCAACACAATGAGCAGTTCTTC. Protein sequence: CASSSENRGQHNEQFF.

This clonotype was observed many times. The chain links TRBV13 to TRBJ2-3; the match to TRBD2 covers 11 bases. In germline, CDR1 is PRHDT, CDR2 FYEKMQ (reference sequence). V trimming: 3 bases; J trimming: 3 bases; junction bases outside the gene matches: 8. This CDR3 contains 17 residues. CDR3 sequence (DNA): TGTGCCAGCAGCTTCCTCGGTAGCGGGAGGGGAACAGATACGCAGTATTTT. Protein: CASSFLGSGRGTDTQYF.